The source of this TCR beta chain is a study of cytomegalovirus exposure and HLA in healthy donors. Clones were sequenced by immunoSEQ multiplex PCR, and TCRdb holds only the in-frame ones, with some missing. The data contain 82,000 or so clones, 90% to 95% of them singletons. The germline V gene encodes CDR1 MNHEY and CDR2 SMNVEV (reference sequence). Trimming took 3 bases from V and 0 from J; bases not matched to a gene: 3. This CDR3 has 15 amino acids. This clone was counted only a few times. The target antigen is unknown. General study points: High sensitivity and specificity were reportedly achieved when the classifier diagnosed cytomegalovirus status. A few CMV-associated chains were confirmed in vitro to be specific for CMV antigens.

The chain couples TRBV27 to TRBJ2-7; 9 bases are a match to TRBD1. Sequencing was performed on PBMCs. The sequence was collected from a man between 18 and 35 years old in good health and CMV-seronegative. The CDR3 loop is CASSFGTGISYEQYF. The CDR3 coding sequence is TGTGCCAGCAGTTTCGGGACAGGGATCTCCTACGAGCAGTACTTC.